This note documents a single T cell receptor (beta chain) sequence. Its antigen is undetermined. J gave up 3 bases and V 6 bases, and 6 bases lay outside the gene matches. The CDR3 has 14 amino acids. CDR1 SQVTM and CDR2 ANQGSEA come from the germline V gene. Using its own MiXCR run on the reads, TCRdb lists one record per CDR3 protein. The sample lists about 570,000 distinct CDR3 sequences; 35% to 50% were seen once. The record originates from a study of T cell repertoires in cytomegalovirus infection. Whole-study context: Indications came from public TCR beta signatures; they pointed to CMV infection and to a matching HLA type.

Whole-study results and caveats: HLA-C-restricted CMV clonotypes gave the most frequent clonotype in two of eight donors. Carriage of CMV together with the relevant HLA was identifiable through cumulative public TCR beta family frequency.

V is TRBV29-1 and J is TRBJ2-3, with 10 bases that match TRBD1. Sequenced here: cultured PBMCs, sampled from culture after CMV antigen stimulation. This receptor was identified in a human donor in good health (CMV status not recorded). Some clones in this sample may be carry-over from other donors' samples. The CDR3 region has the DNA TGCAGCGTAGAACCGGGACAGGGGACAGATACGCAGTATTTT. It translates to CSVEPGQGTDTQYF.